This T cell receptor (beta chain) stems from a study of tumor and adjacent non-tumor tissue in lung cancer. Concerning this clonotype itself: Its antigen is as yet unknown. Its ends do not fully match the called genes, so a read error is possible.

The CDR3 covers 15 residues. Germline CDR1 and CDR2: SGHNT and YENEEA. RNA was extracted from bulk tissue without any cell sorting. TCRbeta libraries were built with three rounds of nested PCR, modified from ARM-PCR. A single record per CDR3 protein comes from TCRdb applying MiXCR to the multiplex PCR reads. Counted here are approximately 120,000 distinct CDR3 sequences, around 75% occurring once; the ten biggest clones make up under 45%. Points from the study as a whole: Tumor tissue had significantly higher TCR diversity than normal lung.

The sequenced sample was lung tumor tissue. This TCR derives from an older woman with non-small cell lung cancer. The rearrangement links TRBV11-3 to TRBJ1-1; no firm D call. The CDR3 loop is CASSLDLGRGNEAPF. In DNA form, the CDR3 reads TGTGCCAGCAGCTTAGATTTGGGGAGAGGCAATGAAGCTCCCTTT. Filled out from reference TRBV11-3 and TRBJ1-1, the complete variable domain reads EAGVVQSPRYKIIEKKQPVAFWCNPISGHNTLYWYLQNLGQGPELLIRYENEEAVDDSQLPKDRFSAERLKGVDSTLKIQPAELGDSAVYLCASSLDLGRGNEAPFGQGTRLTVV.